What follows describes a single T cell receptor beta chain. Its antigen remains unknown. The sample is drawn from a study of T cell responses to AZD1222 COVID-19 vaccine. Assay: immunoSEQ multiplex PCR; the TCRdb copy retains only in-frame clones and omits some. This sample carries approximately 210,000 clones, approximately 94% of them seen once, and the ten largest clones take around 1.7%. Broader study findings: Nearly half of the spike-specific TCRs reportedly recognize variant regions that carry no mutations. Spike-wide coverage was observed for vaccine-associated CD4 TCRs, with dominant responses at 160-218 and 743-854. Most donors were white British, females outnumbered males, and clonal diversity was possibly underestimated.

CDR1 and CDR2 from the germline V gene are MNHEY and SVGEGT. With 2 bases removed from V and 2 bases from J, the gap between germline ends came to 12 bases. The CDR3 extends over 15 amino acids. This TCR derives from an adult who received the MenACWY meningococcal vaccine as a control. The gene calls are TRBV6-2 or TRBV6-3 and TRBJ1-2; D remains ambiguous. Source: peripheral blood, taken 28 days after the second dose of the MenACWY control vaccine. The CDR3 here is CASSYPFGDNYGYTF. The CDR3 DNA is TGTGCCAGCAGTTACCCATTTGGAGACAACTATGGCTACACCTTC.